These 15 T cell receptor beta chains were sequenced from one sample in a study of cytomegalovirus exposure and HLA in healthy donors. PCR amplification relied on 60 Vbeta primers (plus 13 Jbeta primers). The protocol was immunoSEQ multiplex PCR, while the TCRdb copy is restricted to in-frame clones and leaves out a portion. The table lists 85,000 to 100,000 clones, 80% of them singletons, with 5.5% to 8% in the top ten. The sample comprised PBMCs. Source of these receptors: a man aged 25 to 40 in good health and CMV-seronegative.

V usage is TRBV5-6 and J usage is TRBJ2-7, with TRBD1 matching over 12 bases. This CDR3 contains 18 residues. V gave up 1 base and J gave up 4 bases; unmatched junction bases: 12. Germline-derived CDR1 and CDR2 are SGHDT and YYEEEE. The CDR3 loop is CASSLLGTGGIGGYEQYF. As DNA, the CDR3 is TGTGCCAGCAGCTTGTTAGGGACAGGGGGCATCGGTGGTTACGAGCAGTACTTC.

The chain combines TRBV29-1 with TRBJ2-7, with 8 bases identical to TRBD2. The J segment lost 0 bases and the V segment lost 6 bases, leaving 7 bases of the junction unmatched. The CDR3 is 14 residues long. Germline CDR1 is SQVTM and CDR2 is ANQGSEA. The CDR3 region has the DNA TGCAGCGTCCGGGGGGGGTCTTTCTCCTACGAGCAGTACTTC. This translates into CSVRGGSFSYEQYF.

This clone has a single count. The chain carries TRBV7-9 and TRBJ1-1; a possible D gene is TRBD1 (6 bases). Germline lookup yields CDR1 SEHNR and CDR2 FQNEAQ (reference sequence). This CDR3 has 12 amino acids. Written as DNA, the CDR3 is TGTTCCCTCAGGACAGCCAACACTGAAGCTTTCTTT. This gives the protein CSLRTANTEAFF. Full variable domain (rest looked up from reference TRBV7-9 and TRBJ1-1): DTGVSQNPRHKITKRGQNVTFRCDPISEHNRLYWYRQTLGQGPEFLTYFQNEAQLEKSRLLSDRFSAERPKGSFSTLEIQRTEQGDSAMYLCSLRTANTEAFFGQGTRLTVV.

This clone was observed a few times. The gene calls are TRBV6-1 and TRBJ2-7; D gene ambiguous. Deletions cut 8 bases from V and 3 bases from J, with 14 bases between. This CDR3 has 13 residues. CDR1 and CDR2 (germline): MNHNS, SASEGT. This CDR3 is CASVDNLDYEQYF. The CDR3 bases are TGTGCCAGCGTCGATAACTTAGACTACGAGCAGTACTTC.

The V call is TRBV28, the J call TRBJ1-5; 7 positions match TRBD1. In germline, CDR1 is MDHEN, CDR2 SYDVKM. V shed 5 bases, J shed 4 bases, and the junction held 2 bases outside the gene matches. There are 13 residues in the CDR3. CDR3 bases: TGTGCCAGCAGTGTACAGGGGAATCAGCCCCAGCATTTT. It codes for CASSVQGNQPQHF.

The V and J genes are TRBV7-9 and TRBJ2-7; 8 bases fit TRBD1. With V trimmed by 6 bases and J by 3 bases, 7 bases remained unmatched. The CDR3 consists of 14 residues. The germline V gene has CDR1 SEHNR and CDR2 FQNEAQ (reference sequence). This CDR3 reads CASRPGTGLYEQYF. As DNA, the CDR3 is TGTGCCAGCAGGCCCGGGACAGGCCTCTACGAGCAGTACTTC.

This chain joins TRBV5-1 and TRBJ2-3; 8 bases fit TRBD2. V dropped 2 bases and J dropped 6; count of bases not matched to a gene: 5. CDR1 is SGHRS, CDR2 YFSETQ, per germline. CDR3 length: 14 residues. CDR3 protein: CASSLPGGTDTQYF. The DNA for the CDR3 is TGCGCCAGCAGCTTACCGGGGGGGACGGATACGCAGTATTTT.

The J gene is TRBJ2-1, the V gene TRBV5-1; 12 nucleotides align to TRBD2. In germline, CDR1 is SGHRS, CDR2 YFSETQ. This CDR3 spans 15 amino acids. The ends lost 4 bases at V and 7 bases at J; junction bases unmatched: 6. CDR3 coding DNA: TGCGCCAGCAGCCCTCGACTAGCGGGAGAGAATGAGCAGTTCTTC. Amino acids: CASSPRLAGENEQFF.

The chain employs TRBV18 and TRBJ1-5; D call uncertain. The CDR3 has 15 amino acids. From germline, CDR1 is KGHSH and CDR2 LQKENI. Deletions cut 2 bases from V and 0 bases from J, with 8 bases between. The CDR3 protein is CASSPSHHSNQPQHF. DNA for the CDR3: TGTGCCAGCTCACCATCACACCATAGCAATCAGCCCCAGCATTTT.

V and J are TRBV11-2 and TRBJ2-7; 7 bases align to TRBD2. The CDR3 totals 14 residues. The V gene's germline CDR1 is SGHAT and CDR2 FQNNGV. The V gene end was trimmed by 3 bases and the J gene end by 5 bases; junction bases not matched to a gene: 7. CDR3 residues: CASSFDGGKDEQYF. In DNA, the CDR3 is TGTGCCAGCAGCTTTGACGGGGGGAAGGACGAGCAGTACTTC. The full variable domain, its missing parts supplied by reference TRBV11-2 and TRBJ2-7, is EAGVAQSPRYKIIEKRQSVAFWCNPISGHATLYWYQQILGQGPKLLIQFQNNGVVDDSQLPKDRFSAERLKGVDSTLKIQPAKLEDSAVYLCASSFDGGKDEQYFGPGTRLTVT.

V and J are TRBV9 and TRBJ1-2; TRBD1 matches at 8 bases. The CDR3 runs to 14 residues. The V and J ends lost 5 bases and 7 bases, in that order; junction bases with no gene match: 10. Germline V gene data show CDR1 as SGDLS and CDR2 as YYNGEE. The CDR3 DNA reads TGTGCCAGCAGACAGACAGGGGCGGAGGGTGGCTACACCTTC. Protein product: CASRQTGAEGGYTF.

This chain links TRBV19 with TRBJ1-5, with 8 bases fitting TRBD1. Germline assignment: CDR1 LNHDA and CDR2 SQIVND (reference sequence). J gave up 4 bases and V 6 bases, and 5 bases lay outside the gene matches. CDR3 size: 14 residues. The CDR3 coding sequence is TGTGCCAGTAGAGGTCAGGGGGCAAATCAGCCCCAGCATTTT. As protein: CASRGQGANQPQHF. The whole variable domain, remainder taken from reference TRBV19 and TRBJ1-5, is DGGITQSPKYLFRKEGQNVTLSCEQNLNHDAMYWYRQDPGQGLRLIYYSQIVNDFQKGDIAEGYSVSREKKESFPLTVTSAQKNPTAFYLCASRGQGANQPQHFGDGTRLSIL.

The chain combines TRBV5-1 with TRBJ1-4, with D possibly matching TRBD1 (5 bases). Germline V gives CDR1 SGHRS, CDR2 YFSETQ. Trimming removed 7 bases from V and 5 bases from J, with 12 bases in between. The CDR3 consists of 13 residues. CDR3 region: CASADSLNEKLFF. In DNA, the CDR3 is TGCGCCAGCGCAGACAGCTTAAATGAAAAACTGTTTTTT.

The chain has TRBV7-8 and TRBJ2-1, with a tentative D call TRBD2 (6 bases). The CDR3 consists of 14 residues. V lost 5 bases to trimming and J lost 7 bases, with 15 bases between them. In germline, CDR1 is SGHVS, CDR2 FQNEAQ. CDR3 in DNA: TGTGCCAGCAGCCGGAAGCGGGTATCAAATGAGCAGTTCTTC. Translated: CASSRKRVSNEQFF.

This chain links TRBV6-1 with TRBJ2-7, with 8 bases lining up with TRBD1. The V gene's germline CDR1 is MNHNS and CDR2 SASEGT. J was trimmed by 7 bases and V by 2 bases; bases with no gene match: 10. The CDR3 consists of 15 residues. CDR3 amino acids: CASSEPGTGGWEQYF. In DNA form, the CDR3 reads TGTGCCAGCAGTGAACCCGGGACAGGAGGCTGGGAGCAGTACTTC.